The text below deals with one TCR beta chain. Per germline, CDR1 SGHTA and CDR2 FQGTGA. The CDR3 extends over 13 amino acids. V was clipped by 2 bases and J by 8 bases, with 10 bases between them. This entry comes from a study of blood T cell repertoires in COVID-19. Some clones are missing from TCRdb's copy, which holds only in-frame ones; the method was immunoSEQ multiplex PCR. The data contain some 210,000 clones, approximately 78% of them seen just once; the ten biggest clones take up around 8.8%. Assignment of participants to cohorts was predicated upon participant-reported clinical history. For recovered donors of Cohort 3, there were two negative PCRs, clearance, or symptom resolution.

The sequence was obtained from a middle-aged man who had recovered from COVID-19. The sequencing sample was made of PBMCs or T cells enriched from blood (not recorded which). The rearrangement uses TRBV7-3 and TRBJ2-1, with D tentatively TRBD1 (6 bases). The CDR3 sequence is CASSLGQSDEQFF. Here the CDR3 DNA reads TGTGCCAGCAGCTTAGGACAGAGTGATGAGCAGTTCTTC.